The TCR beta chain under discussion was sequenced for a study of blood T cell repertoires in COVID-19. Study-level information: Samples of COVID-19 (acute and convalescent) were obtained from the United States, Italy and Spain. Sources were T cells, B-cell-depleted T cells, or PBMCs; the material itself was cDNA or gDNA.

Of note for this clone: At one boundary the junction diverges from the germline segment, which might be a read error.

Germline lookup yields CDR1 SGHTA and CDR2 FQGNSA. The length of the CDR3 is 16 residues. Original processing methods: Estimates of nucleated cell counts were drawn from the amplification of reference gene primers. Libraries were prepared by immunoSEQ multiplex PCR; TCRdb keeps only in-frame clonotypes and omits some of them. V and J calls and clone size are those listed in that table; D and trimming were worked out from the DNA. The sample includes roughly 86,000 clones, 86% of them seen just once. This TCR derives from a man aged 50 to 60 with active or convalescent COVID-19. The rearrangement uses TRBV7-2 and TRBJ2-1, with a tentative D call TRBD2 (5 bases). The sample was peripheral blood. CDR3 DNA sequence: TGTGCCAGCAACTTAGGGAGTGCGGCGAGCTACAATGAGCAGTTCTTC. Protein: CASNLGSAASYNEQFF. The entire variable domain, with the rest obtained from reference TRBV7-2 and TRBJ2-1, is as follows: GAGVSQSPSNKVTEKGKDVELRCDPISGHTALYWYRQSLGQGLEFLIYFQGNSAPDKSGLPSDRFSAERTGGSVSTLTIQRTQQEDSAVYLCASNLGSAASYNEQFFGPGTRLTVL.